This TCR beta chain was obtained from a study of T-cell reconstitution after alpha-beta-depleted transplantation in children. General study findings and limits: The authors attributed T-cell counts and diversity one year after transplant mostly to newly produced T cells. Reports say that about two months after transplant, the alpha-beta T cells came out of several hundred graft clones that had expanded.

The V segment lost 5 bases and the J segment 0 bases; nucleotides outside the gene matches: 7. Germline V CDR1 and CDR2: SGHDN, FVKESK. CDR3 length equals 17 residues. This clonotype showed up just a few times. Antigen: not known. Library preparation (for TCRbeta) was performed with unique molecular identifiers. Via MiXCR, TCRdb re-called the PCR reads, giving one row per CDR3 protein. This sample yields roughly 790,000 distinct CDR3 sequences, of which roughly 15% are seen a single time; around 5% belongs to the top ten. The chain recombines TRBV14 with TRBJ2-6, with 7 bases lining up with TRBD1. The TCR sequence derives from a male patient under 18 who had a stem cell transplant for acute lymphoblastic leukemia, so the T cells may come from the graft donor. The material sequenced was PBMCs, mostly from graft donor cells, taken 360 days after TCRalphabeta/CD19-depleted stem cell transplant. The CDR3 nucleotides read TGTGCCAGCAGCGACTGGGACAGTCCCTCTGGGGCCAACGTCCTGACTTTC. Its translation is CASSDWDSPSGANVLTF.